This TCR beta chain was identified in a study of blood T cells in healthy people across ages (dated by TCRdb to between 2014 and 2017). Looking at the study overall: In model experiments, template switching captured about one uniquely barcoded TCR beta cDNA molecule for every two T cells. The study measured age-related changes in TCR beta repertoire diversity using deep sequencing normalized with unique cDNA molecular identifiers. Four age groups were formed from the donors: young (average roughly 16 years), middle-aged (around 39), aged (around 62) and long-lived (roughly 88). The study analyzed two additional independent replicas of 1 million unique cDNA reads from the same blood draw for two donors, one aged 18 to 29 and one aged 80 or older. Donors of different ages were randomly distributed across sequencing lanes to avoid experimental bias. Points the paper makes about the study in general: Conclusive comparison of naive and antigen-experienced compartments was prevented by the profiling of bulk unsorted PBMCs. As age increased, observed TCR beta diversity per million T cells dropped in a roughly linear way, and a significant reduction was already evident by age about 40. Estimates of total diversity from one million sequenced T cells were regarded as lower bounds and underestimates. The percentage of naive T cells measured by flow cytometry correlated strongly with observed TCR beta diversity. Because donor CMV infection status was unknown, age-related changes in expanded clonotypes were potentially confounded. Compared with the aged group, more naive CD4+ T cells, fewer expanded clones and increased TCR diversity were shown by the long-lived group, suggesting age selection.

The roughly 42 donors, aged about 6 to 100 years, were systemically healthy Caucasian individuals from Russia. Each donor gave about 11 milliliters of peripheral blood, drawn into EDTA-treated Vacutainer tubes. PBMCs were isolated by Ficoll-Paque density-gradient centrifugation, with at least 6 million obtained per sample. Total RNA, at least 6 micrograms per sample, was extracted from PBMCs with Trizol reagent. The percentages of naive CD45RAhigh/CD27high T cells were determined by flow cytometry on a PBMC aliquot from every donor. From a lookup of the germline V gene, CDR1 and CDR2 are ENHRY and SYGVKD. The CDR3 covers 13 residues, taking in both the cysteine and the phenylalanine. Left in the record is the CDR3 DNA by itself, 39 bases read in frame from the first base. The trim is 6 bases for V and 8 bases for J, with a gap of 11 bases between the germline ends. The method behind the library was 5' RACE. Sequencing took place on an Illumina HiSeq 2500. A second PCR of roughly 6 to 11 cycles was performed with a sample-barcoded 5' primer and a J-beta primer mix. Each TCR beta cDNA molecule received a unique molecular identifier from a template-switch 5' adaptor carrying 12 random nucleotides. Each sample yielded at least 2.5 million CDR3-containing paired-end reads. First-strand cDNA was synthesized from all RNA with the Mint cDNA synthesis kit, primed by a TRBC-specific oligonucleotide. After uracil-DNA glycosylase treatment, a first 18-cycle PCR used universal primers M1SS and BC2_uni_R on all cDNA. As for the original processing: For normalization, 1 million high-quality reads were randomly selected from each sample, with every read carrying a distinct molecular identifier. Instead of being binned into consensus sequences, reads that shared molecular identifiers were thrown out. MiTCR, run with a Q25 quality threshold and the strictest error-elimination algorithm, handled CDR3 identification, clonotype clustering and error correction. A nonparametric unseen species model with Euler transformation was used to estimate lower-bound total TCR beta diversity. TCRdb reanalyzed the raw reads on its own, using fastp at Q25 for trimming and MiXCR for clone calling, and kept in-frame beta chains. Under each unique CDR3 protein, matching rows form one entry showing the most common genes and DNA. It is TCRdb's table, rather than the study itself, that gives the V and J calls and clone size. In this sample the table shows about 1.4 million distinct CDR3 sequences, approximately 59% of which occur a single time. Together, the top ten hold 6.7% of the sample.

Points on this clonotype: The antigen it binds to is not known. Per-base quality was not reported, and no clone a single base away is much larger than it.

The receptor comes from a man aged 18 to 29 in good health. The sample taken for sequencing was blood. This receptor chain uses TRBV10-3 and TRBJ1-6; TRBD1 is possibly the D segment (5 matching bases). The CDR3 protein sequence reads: CAIRQVGDSPLHF. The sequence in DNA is TGTGCCATCAGACAGGTGGGAGATTCACCCCTCCACTTT.